These 6 T cell receptor beta chains were all obtained from the same sample, sequenced in a study of CD8 T cells in ankylosing spondylitis. TCRdb re-derived calls from the 5' RACE reads in MiXCR, one entry per CDR3 protein. The profile shows 250,000 or so distinct CDR3 sequences, roughly a tenth of them singletons. Sequenced: blood, either unsorted or a sorted T cell fraction (not recorded which). The source is a male donor with ankylosing spondylitis or in good health (not recorded which).

In its sample, this clonotype was seen many times. CDR3 loop: CSASALVLGARGQPQHF. CDR3 coding DNA: TGCAGTGCTAGTGCCTTGGTATTAGGGGCTCGGGGGCAGCCCCAGCATTTT. The chain has TRBV20-1 and TRBJ1-5, with D possibly matching TRBD1 (5 bases). Between the trimmed V and J ends, which lost 3 bases and 7 bases, there was a span of 25 bases. Germline V gene sequence: CDR1 DFQATT, CDR2 SNEGSKA (reference sequence). The CDR3 has 17 amino acids.

The chain carries TRBV6-1 and TRBJ1-3; TRBD1 agrees at 7 bases. Germline V gene data show CDR1 as MNHNS and CDR2 as SASEGT. V lost 6 bases to trimming and J lost 0 bases; unmatched junction nucleotides: 5. The CDR3 totals 15 residues. CDR3 coding DNA: TGTGCCAGCAGGACGACAGGGCGCTCTGGAAACACCATATATTTT. This gives the protein CASRTTGRSGNTIYF.

The sample holds a few counts of this clonotype. The chain uses TRBV29-1 and TRBJ2-3; D tentatively reads TRBD1 or TRBD2 (6 bases each). From germline, CDR1 is SQVTM and CDR2 ANQGSEA. The ends were cut back, 1 base at V and 2 bases at J, with 16 bases in the middle. The CDR3 consists of 16 residues. The DNA of the CDR3 is TGCAGCGTTGAAGCAGGGGCGGGACCGAACACAGATACGCAGTATTTT. It translates to CSVEAGAGPNTDTQYF.

Note on this clonotype: Just one base apart from a much larger clone, this may be a read error. The chain employs TRBV11-2 and TRBJ2-4; TRBD1 is a possible D gene (5 bases). This CDR3 contains 18 residues. The V gene's germline CDR1 is SGHAT and CDR2 FQNNGV. With 1 base removed from V and 3 bases from J, the gap between germline ends came to 19 bases. CDR3 region: CASSLGSGILLGKNIQYF. CDR3 nucleotides: TGTGCCAGCAGCTTAGGGTCAGGGATTCTTCTGGGCAAAAACATTCAGTACTTC.

This clonotype was counted many times. V and J are TRBV4-2 and TRBJ1-2; D not certain. The CDR3 is 16 residues long. The germline V gene has CDR1 LGHNA and CDR2 YNFKEQ. Trimming cost V 0 bases and J 0 bases, with 11 bases left between them. The chain's CDR3 is CASSQELHASNYGYTF. The CDR3 nucleotides read TGTGCCAGCAGCCAAGAGCTTCATGCCTCTAACTATGGCTACACCTTC.

V usage is TRBV29-1 and J usage is TRBJ2-7, with TRBD1 matching 7 bases. The junction had 8 bases not matched to a gene; V was cut back by 6 bases and J by 3 bases. Germline V lookup: CDR1 SQVTM, CDR2 ANQGSEA. This CDR3 is 13 amino acids long. The CDR3 sequence: CSVGHGQVYEQYF. CDR3 sequence (DNA): TGCAGCGTGGGACATGGACAGGTCTACGAGCAGTACTTC.